This T cell receptor (beta chain) came from a study of blood T cells in healthy people across ages. Every donor provided around 10 milliliters of peripheral blood. V lost 7 bases, J lost 1 base, and 15 bases lay in between. Germline V gene data show CDR1 as MNHEY and CDR2 as SVGAGI. This CDR3 is 15 amino acids long. A second PCR, run for roughly 7 to 12 cycles, used a sample-barcoded 5' primer plus a J-beta primer mix. TCRdb re-analysed the 5' RACE reads in MiXCR, keeping a single row per CDR3 protein. This table has about 1.4 million distinct CDR3 sequences, 59% appearing once. The material sequenced was blood. This receptor was identified in a man in his late teens or twenties in good health. This sequence joins TRBV6-5 and TRBJ2-3; possibly TRBD1 or TRBD2 for D (6 bases each). The CDR3 sequence: CASKSGGGGTDTQYF. The CDR3 nucleotides are TGTGCCAGCAAAAGTGGAGGGGGAGGCACAGATACGCAGTATTTT.